The 5 T cell receptor beta chains below come from one sample, sequenced in a study of blood T cell repertoires in COVID-19. Profiled with immunoSEQ multiplex PCR; TCRdb holds only in-frame clones, not every one. The data show around 110,000 clones, approximately 90% seen once. Sequencing was performed on peripheral blood. The receptors were gathered from a woman in her twenties or thirties with acute or convalescent COVID-19.

The rearrangement joins TRBV5-5 to TRBJ2-3; D gene unclear. Trimming took off 4 bases at V and 6 bases at J, with 12 bases between the two ends. The CDR3 totals 13 residues. CDR1 is SGHKS and CDR2 is YYEKEE in the germline V gene (reference sequence). The DNA of the CDR3 is TGTGCCAGCAGCCCAAGAGATCGTGATACGCAGTATTTT. This sequence encodes CASSPRDRDTQYF.

The rearrangement uses TRBV2 and TRBJ2-7, with D possibly matching TRBD2 (6 bases). Germline V lookup: CDR1 SNHLY, CDR2 FYNNEI. Trimming took 5 bases from V and 5 from J, leaving 10 bases between them. The CDR3 has 12 amino acids. The CDR3 reads CASSMGGHEQYF. In nucleotides, the CDR3 is TGTGCCAGCAGTATGGGGGGACACGAGCAGTACTTC.

V gene TRBV6-1 combines with J gene TRBJ2-5; a weak D match, TRBD1 (5 bases). CDR1 is MNHNS and CDR2 is SASEGT in the germline V gene. The CDR3 is 14 residues long. V was pared by 2 bases and J by 2 bases, with 9 bases between. The CDR3 DNA reads as TGTGCCAGCAGTGAAATGACAGCACAAGAGACCCAGTACTTC. Amino acids: CASSEMTAQETQYF.

This clone occurred once. The chain joins TRBV2 to TRBJ2-5, with D maybe TRBD1 (6 bases). Germline-derived CDR1 and CDR2 are SNHLY and FYNNEI. The CDR3 totals 14 residues. The ends were cut back, 6 bases at V and 0 bases at J, with 11 bases in the middle. CDR3 loop: CASSPDSNQETQYF. The CDR3 bases are TGTGCCAGCAGCCCGGACAGTAACCAAGAGACCCAGTACTTC.

This chain uses TRBV10-3 with TRBJ2-3, with a weak D call TRBD1 (5 bases). This CDR3 region has 15 residues. V lost 5 bases and J lost 0, with 12 bases in between. CDR1 and CDR2 from the germline V gene are ENHRY and SYGVKD. The CDR3 DNA reads TGTGCCATCAGTACAACAGGTACTAGCACAGATACGCAGTATTTT. It translates to CAISTTGTSTDTQYF.